This is a list of T cell receptor beta chains from one sample in a study of regulatory T cells in long-lasting Graves disease. In TCRdb, the multiplex PCR reads were re-called with MiXCR into one record per CDR3 protein. The sample lists about 290,000 distinct CDR3 sequences, roughly a fifth occurring once. The sample was peripheral blood mononuclear cells (PBMCs), taken when the disease was refractory, from a patient treated with antithyroid drugs. Receptors originate from a female donor with Graves disease. The CDR3 runs from the conserved cysteine through the conserved F or W. D genes are given only for firm matches. Size is stated for part of the rows, as once, few or many counts, or as a class when the clone is expanded.

v_call	j_call	d_call	clone_size	cdr3_nt	cdr3_aa
TRBV11-2	TRBJ2-6	.	many	TGTGCCAGCAGCAAGGGGGCTGGGGCCAACGTCCTGACTTTC	CASSKGAGANVLTF
TRBV28	TRBJ2-3	TRBD1	.	TGTGCCAGCAACGTGGACAGGGACCCAGATACGCAGTATTTT	CASNVDRDPDTQYF
TRBV20-1	TRBJ1-4	.	.	TGCAGTGCTGGGTTACCAGGAAGGGTTAATGAAAAACTGTTTTTT	CSAGLPGRVNEKLFF
TRBV7-9	TRBJ1-3	.	few	TGTGCCAGCACCCTGACGGGGGGCGATAACACCATATATTTT	CASTLTGGDNTIYF
TRBV7-9	TRBJ1-5	.	.	TGTGCCAGCAGCTTAGACGATAGCAATCAGCCCCAGCATTTT	CASSLDDSNQPQHF
TRBV28	TRBJ1-2	.	few	TGTGCCAGCAGTGATCCGGGACAAGGTTCTCGTGGCTACACCTTC	CASSDPGQGSRGYTF
TRBV15	TRBJ1-2	TRBD1	.	TGTGCCACCAGCAGAGCCCCTGACAGGGAGAGTGGCTACACCTTC	CATSRAPDRESGYTF
TRBV6-9	TRBJ1-2	.	few	TGTGCCAGCAGTTCGGCAGGCGTCGACTATGGCTACACCTTC	CASSSAGVDYGYTF
TRBV20-1	TRBJ2-5	TRBD2	many	TGCAGTGCACGGACTAGTTGGGAGACCCAGTACTTC	CSARTSWETQYF
TRBV3-1	TRBJ2-5	.	many	TGTGCCAGCAGCCCCGCCAGCGGAGGGCAAGAGACCCAGTACTTC	CASSPASGGQETQYF
TRBV15	TRBJ2-6	.	.	TGTGCCACCAGCAGAGCACAAAGTTCCGGGGCCAACGTCCTGACTTTC	CATSRAQSSGANVLTF
TRBV11-2	TRBJ2-7	TRBD1	many	TGTGCCAGCAGCTTTGGAAGGGGGCCCTACGAGCAGTACTTC	CASSFGRGPYEQYF
TRBV14	TRBJ2-7	.	.	TGTGCCAGCAGCTCCGGGGCGGGGCCCTACGAGCAGTACTTC	CASSSGAGPYEQYF
TRBV7-2	TRBJ2-7	TRBD2	many	TGTGCCAGCAGCTTCCAGCGGGAGGCAATTACCTACGAGCAGTACTTC	CASSFQREAITYEQYF
TRBV7-2	TRBJ2-7	.	many	TGTGCCAGCAGCTTAAACATCGCGGCGGGACGCTACGAGCAGTACTTC	CASSLNIAAGRYEQYF
TRBV19	TRBJ2-7	.	.	TGTGCCAGTAGTGCCTCTTCGGAGCAGTACTTC	CASSASSEQYF
TRBV20-1	TRBJ1-5	.	.	TGCAGTGCTAGAGGCGGGCCCAGTGGAAATCAGCCCCAGCATTTT	CSARGGPSGNQPQHF
TRBV9	TRBJ2-7	TRBD1	many	TGTGCCAGCAGCCGGACAGGGTTCGAGCAGTACTTC	CASSRTGFEQYF
TRBV25-1	TRBJ2-5	TRBD2	.	TGTGCCAGCACCCTGAACCCAGGGAGGGGGACCCAGTACTTC	CASTLNPGRGTQYF
TRBV27	TRBJ1-1	TRBD1	many	TGTGCCAGCAGTTTATATCCCCCCTACGTACAGGGGATGAACACTGAAGCTTTCTTT	CASSLYPPYVQGMNTEAFF
TRBV12-3/TRBV12-4	TRBJ2-2	.	.	TGTGCCAGCAGTTTTGGGGCGGCGAACACCGGGGAGCTGTTTTTT	CASSFGAANTGELFF
TRBV2	TRBJ1-6	.	many	TGTGCCAGCAGTGAAAATAATTCACCCCTCCACTTT	CASSENNSPLHF
TRBV2	TRBJ2-2	TRBD1	many	TGTGCCAGCAGTGAAGGGACAGGGCACACCGGGGAGCTGTTTTTT	CASSEGTGHTGELFF
TRBV28	TRBJ2-1	TRBD2	once	TGTGCCAGCGTAGCGGGATCCTACAATGAGCAGTTCTTC	CASVAGSYNEQFF
TRBV7-2	TRBJ2-5	.	few	TGTGCCAGCAGCCCCACCCTACAAGAGACCCAGTACTTC	CASSPTLQETQYF
TRBV3-1	TRBJ2-1	.	.	TGTGCCAGCAGCCAAGATGGGAGTGCGGGTGAGCAGTTCTTC	CASSQDGSAGEQFF
TRBV6-1	TRBJ2-4	.	once	TGTGCCAGCAGACCAGGGAACGTCAAAAACATTCAGTACTTC	CASRPGNVKNIQYF
TRBV27	TRBJ2-2	.	few	TGTGCCAGCAGCCTCAAGAGCGGTATCGCGAACACCGGGGAGCTGTTTTTT	CASSLKSGIANTGELFF
TRBV6-2/TRBV6-3	TRBJ1-3	.	few	TGTGCCAGCAGTTCCGGGTTCTCTGGAAACACCATATATTTT	CASSSGFSGNTIYF
TRBV18	TRBJ2-2	.	few	TGTGCCAGCCCACCAATCGGGACCGGGGAGCTGTTCTTT	CASPPIGTGELFF
TRBV13	TRBJ2-7	.	many	TGTGCCAGCAGCTTAAGTCAGGGGGGCTACGAGCAGTACTTC	CASSLSQGGYEQYF
TRBV7-2	TRBJ2-2	.	few	TGTGCCAGCAGCTTAGATAGGGCAGGGGCAGACGGGGAGCTGTTTTTT	CASSLDRAGADGELFF
TRBV7-2	TRBJ1-1	.	.	TGTGCCAGCAGCTTAGATCAGGGCCAGAGAACTTTCTTT	CASSLDQGQRTFF
TRBV4-2	TRBJ2-7	.	few	TGTGCCAGCAGCCAAGACGGCGGCCGAACCTACGAGCAGTACTTC	CASSQDGGRTYEQYF
TRBV20-1	TRBJ2-7	.	few	TGCAGTGCTCGACTCCACCTCTCATCCTACGAGCAGTACTTC	CSARLHLSSYEQYF
TRBV29-1	TRBJ1-1	.	few	TGCAGCGTTGGGACTTCGACACTGAACACTGAAGCTTTCTTT	CSVGTSTLNTEAFF
TRBV6-5	TRBJ1-6	.	.	TGTGCCAGCAGTTACGTTAGAGCTAGTCCTAATTCACCCCTCCACTTT	CASSYVRASPNSPLHF
TRBV7-3	TRBJ2-2	.	.	TGTGCCAGCAGCTTATTACCAGGCGCCGGGGAGCTGTTTTTT	CASSLLPGAGELFF
TRBV28	TRBJ1-5	.	.	TGTGCCAGCAGTCCCACCGGACGTGGCAATCAGCCCCAGCATTTT	CASSPTGRGNQPQHF
TRBV7-2	TRBJ2-7	.	few	TGTGCCAGCAGCTTTGTACCCGTATACGAGCAGTACTTC	CASSFVPVYEQYF
TRBV28	TRBJ1-4	.	many	TGTGCCAGCAGTTTATCGTGGGGGACCGCAACTAATGAAAAACTGTTTTTT	CASSLSWGTATNEKLFF
TRBV28	TRBJ1-1	.	many	TGTGCCAGCAGTTTACCAGACAGGATCACTGAAGCTTTCTTT	CASSLPDRITEAFF
TRBV7-9	TRBJ2-7	.	.	TGTGCCAGCAGCTTAGCGGACAGAAAGCAGTACTTC	CASSLADRKQYF
TRBV28	TRBJ1-2	.	few	TGTGCCAGCAGTTTAGCCAGAGGTGGCTACACCTTC	CASSLARGGYTF
TRBV27	TRBJ1-2	TRBD1	many	TGTGCCAGCAGCAAAGATACAGGGGGGTATGGCTACACCTTC	CASSKDTGGYGYTF
TRBV20-1	TRBJ2-5	TRBD2	.	TGCAGTGCTAGAGATCAACGACTAGCGGGGGAGACCCAGTACTTC	CSARDQRLAGETQYF